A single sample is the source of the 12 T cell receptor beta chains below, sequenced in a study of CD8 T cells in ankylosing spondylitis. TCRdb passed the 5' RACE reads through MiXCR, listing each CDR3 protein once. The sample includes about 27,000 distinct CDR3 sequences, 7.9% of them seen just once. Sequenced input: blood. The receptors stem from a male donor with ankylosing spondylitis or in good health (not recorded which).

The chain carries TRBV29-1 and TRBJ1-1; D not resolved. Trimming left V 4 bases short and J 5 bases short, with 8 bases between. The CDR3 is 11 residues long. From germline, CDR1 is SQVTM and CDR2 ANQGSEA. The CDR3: CSVARGTEAFF. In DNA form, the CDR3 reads TGCAGCGTTGCACGTGGGACTGAAGCTTTCTTT.

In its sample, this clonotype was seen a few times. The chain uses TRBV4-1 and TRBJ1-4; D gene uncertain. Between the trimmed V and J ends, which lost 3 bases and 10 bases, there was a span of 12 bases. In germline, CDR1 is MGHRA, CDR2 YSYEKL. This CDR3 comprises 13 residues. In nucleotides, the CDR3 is TGCGCCAGCAGCCAGCGGTGGATTGGAAAACTGTTTTTT. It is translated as CASSQRWIGKLFF.

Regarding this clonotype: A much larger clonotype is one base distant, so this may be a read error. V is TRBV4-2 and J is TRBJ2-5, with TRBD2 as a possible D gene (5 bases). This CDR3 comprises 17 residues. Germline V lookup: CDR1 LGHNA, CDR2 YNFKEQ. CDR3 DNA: TGTGCCAGCAGCCAAGAAGCGATCGGACTTAACCAAGAGACCCAGCACTTC. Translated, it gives CASSQEAIGLNQETQHF.

The CDR3 sequence is CSAREYQGVTGELFF. Written as DNA, the CDR3 is TGCAGTGCTAGAGAATACCAGGGAGTTACCGGGGAGCTGTTTTTT. J is TRBJ2-2 and V is TRBV20-1; D assignment may be TRBD1 or TRBD2 (5 bases each). The germline V and J ends were trimmed by 0 bases and 5 bases, with 13 bases remaining between them. Germline lookup yields CDR1 DFQATT and CDR2 SNEGSKA (reference sequence). This CDR3 region has 15 residues.

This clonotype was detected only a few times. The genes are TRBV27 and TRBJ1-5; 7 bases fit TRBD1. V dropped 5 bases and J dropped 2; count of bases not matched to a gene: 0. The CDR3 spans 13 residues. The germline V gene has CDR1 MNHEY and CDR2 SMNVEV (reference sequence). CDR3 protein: CASSDRGNQPQHF. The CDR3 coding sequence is TGTGCCAGCAGTGACAGGGGCAATCAGCCCCAGCATTTT.

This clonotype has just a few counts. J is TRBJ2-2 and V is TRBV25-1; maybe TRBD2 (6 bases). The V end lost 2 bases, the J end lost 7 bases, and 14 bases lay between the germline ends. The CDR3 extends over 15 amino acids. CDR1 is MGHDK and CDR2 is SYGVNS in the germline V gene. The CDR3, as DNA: TGTGCCAGCAGTGAAATTGGCCGGCGGGACGGGGAGCTGTTTTTT. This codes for CASSEIGRRDGELFF.

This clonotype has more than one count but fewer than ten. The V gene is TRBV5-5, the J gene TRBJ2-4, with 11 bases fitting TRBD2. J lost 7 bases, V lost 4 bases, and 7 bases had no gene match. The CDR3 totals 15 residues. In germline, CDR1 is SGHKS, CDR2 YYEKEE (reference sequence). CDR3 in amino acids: CASSVLAGGANIQYF. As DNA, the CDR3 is TGTGCCAGCAGCGTTCTAGCGGGAGGCGCCAACATTCAGTACTTC.

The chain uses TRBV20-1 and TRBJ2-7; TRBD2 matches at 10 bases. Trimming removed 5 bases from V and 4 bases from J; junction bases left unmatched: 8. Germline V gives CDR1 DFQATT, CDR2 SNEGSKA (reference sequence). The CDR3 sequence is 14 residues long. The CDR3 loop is CSASGLAETYEQYF. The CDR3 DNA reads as TGCAGTGCTTCTGGACTAGCGGAGACATACGAGCAGTACTTC.

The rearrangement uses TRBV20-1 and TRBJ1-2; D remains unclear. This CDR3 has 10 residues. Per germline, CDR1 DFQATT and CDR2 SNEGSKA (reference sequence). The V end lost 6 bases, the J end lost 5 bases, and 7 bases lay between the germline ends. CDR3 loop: CSAHNYGYTF. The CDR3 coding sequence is TGCAGTGCCCATAATTATGGCTACACCTTC.

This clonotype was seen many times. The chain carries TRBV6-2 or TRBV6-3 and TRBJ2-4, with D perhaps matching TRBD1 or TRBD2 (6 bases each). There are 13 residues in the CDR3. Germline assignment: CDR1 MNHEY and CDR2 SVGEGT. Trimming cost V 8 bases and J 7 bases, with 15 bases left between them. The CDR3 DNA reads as TGTGCCAGCCAAGGGGGGATATCGAACATTCAGTACTTC. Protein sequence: CASQGGISNIQYF.

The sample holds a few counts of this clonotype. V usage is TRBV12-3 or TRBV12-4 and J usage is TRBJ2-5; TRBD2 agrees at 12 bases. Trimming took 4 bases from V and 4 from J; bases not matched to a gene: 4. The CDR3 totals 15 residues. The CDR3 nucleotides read TGTGCCAGCAGTTCCCCTAGCGGGAGGGGAGAGACCCAGTACTTC. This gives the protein CASSSPSGRGETQYF.

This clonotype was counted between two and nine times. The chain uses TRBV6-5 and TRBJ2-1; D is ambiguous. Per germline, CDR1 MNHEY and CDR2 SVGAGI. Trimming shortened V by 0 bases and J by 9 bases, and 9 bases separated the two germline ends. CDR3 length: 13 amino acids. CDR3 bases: TGTGCCAGCAGTTACTCGAGTACTTTTGAGCAGTTCTTC. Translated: CASSYSSTFEQFF.